What follows is one T cell receptor beta chain and its context. Antigen unknown. The source of the sample is a study of long-term antiretroviral therapy in people with HIV. General observations from the study: CDR3 length ranges were narrower in HIV repertoires than in controls.

There are 15 residues in the CDR3. Germline V gene lookup returns CDR1 KGHSH and CDR2 LQKENI. J was trimmed by 3 bases and V by 2 bases; bases with no gene match: 6. The immunoSEQ assay was v3.0, run at survey level. Using immunoSEQ multiplex PCR, the repertoire was profiled, and TCRdb retains in-frame clones only, with some absent. This sample has around 28,000 clones; approximately 88% occur once, and the top ten carry roughly a tenth. This TCR came from a man aged 25-45 years with HIV. This sample comprised unsorted PBMCs, obtained roughly 2.7 years after starting antiretroviral therapy. This chain links TRBV18 with TRBJ2-7; 8 bases agree with TRBD1. This CDR3 is CASSPTGGLRYEQYF. DNA of the CDR3: TGTGCCAGCTCACCAACAGGGGGTCTACGCTACGAGCAGTACTTC.